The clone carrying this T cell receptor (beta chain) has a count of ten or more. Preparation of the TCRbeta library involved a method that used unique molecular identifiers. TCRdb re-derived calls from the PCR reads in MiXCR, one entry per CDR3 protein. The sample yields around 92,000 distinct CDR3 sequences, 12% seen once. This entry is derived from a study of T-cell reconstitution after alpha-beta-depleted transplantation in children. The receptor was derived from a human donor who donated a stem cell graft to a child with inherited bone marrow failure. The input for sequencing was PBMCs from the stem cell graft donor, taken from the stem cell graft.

The CDR3 protein is CASSLAGGTYSYNEQFF. CDR3 DNA: TGTGCCAGCAGCTTGGCGGGGGGGACGTACTCCTACAATGAGCAGTTCTTC. V and J are TRBV5-6 and TRBJ2-1, with 8 bases aligning to TRBD2. This CDR3 has 17 residues. Germline V gene sequence: CDR1 SGHDT, CDR2 YYEEEE. V gave up 0 bases and J gave up 0 bases; unmatched junction bases: 5.